The 7 T cell receptor beta chains given below trace back to one sample, sequenced in a study of blood T cell repertoires in COVID-19. TCRdb's copy holds only in-frame clones and misses some; the assay was immunoSEQ multiplex PCR. Of about 140,000 clones detected, roughly 79% appear once; the ten largest clones hold around 2.9%. Sequencing was done on a sample of PBMCs or T cells enriched from blood (not recorded which). These TCRs come from a woman in her forties or fifties who had recovered from COVID-19.

V is TRBV6-5 and J is TRBJ2-3; TRBD1 is a possible D gene (6 bases). The V and J ends lost 7 bases and 3 bases respectively, with 14 bases between them. CDR3 length: 14 amino acids. Per the germline V gene, CDR1 is MNHEY and CDR2 is SVGAGI. Here the CDR3 reads CASKQGRDTDTQYF. The CDR3 nucleotides read TGTGCCAGCAAACAGGGACGGGATACAGATACGCAGTATTTT.

The J gene is TRBJ2-1, the V gene TRBV9; 9 bases match TRBD2. V dropped 0 bases and J dropped 3; count of bases not matched to a gene: 4. Germline values: CDR1 SGDLS, CDR2 YYNGEE. The CDR3 contains 16 residues. CDR3 nucleotide sequence: TGTGCCAGCAGCGTAGTTTCTAGCGGGGACTACAATGAGCAGTTCTTC. This encodes CASSVVSSGDYNEQFF.

The V gene is TRBV6-4, the J gene TRBJ2-1; 8 bases are a match to TRBD1. Germline V CDR1 and CDR2: MRHNA, SNTAGT. The CDR3 extends over 14 amino acids. The ends lost 4 bases at V and 6 bases at J; junction bases unmatched: 5. Here the CDR3 DNA reads TGTGCCAGCAGTGTCCGGACAGGGTCCAATGAGCAGTTCTTC. It codes for CASSVRTGSNEQFF.

The chain has TRBV7-2 and TRBJ2-3; possible D gene TRBD2, 6 bases. Trimming left V 0 bases short and J 8 bases short, with 15 bases between. Germline values: CDR1 SGHTA, CDR2 FQGNSA. This CDR3 has 15 residues. This CDR3 reads CASSLAGGLRGTQYF. Written as DNA, the CDR3 is TGTGCCAGCAGCTTAGCGGGGGGTCTGAGGGGTACGCAGTATTTT.

This sequence joins TRBV28 and TRBJ2-3, with 7 bases identical to TRBD1. The junction had 8 bases not matched to a gene; V was cut back by 7 bases and J by 1 base. The CDR3 has 15 residues. Germline values: CDR1 MDHEN, CDR2 SYDVKM. CDR3: CASNFQGEGTDTQYF. In nucleotides, the CDR3 is TGTGCCAGCAATTTTCAGGGGGAAGGCACAGATACGCAGTATTTT.

The V gene is TRBV20-1, the J gene TRBJ1-3, with TRBD1 identical over 12 bases. Germline-derived CDR1 and CDR2 are DFQATT and SNEGSKA (reference sequence). Losses at the gene ends were 3 bases for V and 3 bases for J; bases not matched to a gene: 6. This CDR3 is built from 16 residues. The CDR3 loop reads CSASDWDRGLGNTIYF. The CDR3 DNA is TGCAGTGCTAGTGACTGGGACAGGGGGCTTGGAAACACCATATATTTT.

The gene calls are TRBV3-1 (or the pseudogene TRBV3-2) and TRBJ2-5; possible D gene TRBD1, 6 bases. CDR3 length equals 15 residues. Germline V gene data show CDR1 as LGHDT and CDR2 as YNNKEL (reference sequence). V was cut by 4 bases and J by 4 bases, with 16 bases left in between. Written as DNA, the CDR3 is TGTGCCAGCAGCCCAGGGGTAGTGGGGCGAGAGACCCAGTACTTC. It is translated as CASSPGVVGRETQYF.